The 11 T cell receptor beta chains listed next were all sequenced from one sample in a study of blood T cell repertoires in COVID-19. Generated by immunoSEQ multiplex PCR, the TCRdb table keeps only in-frame clones and is missing some. This table has 200,000 to 300,000 clones, around nine tenths appearing once. Sequencing used peripheral blood. These receptors all come from a woman aged 60 to 75 with COVID-19, enrolled during active disease.

This clone has just a few counts. The chain employs TRBV2 and TRBJ2-3, with TRBD2 as a possible D gene (5 bases). This CDR3 spans 18 amino acids. Trimming shortened V by 4 bases and J by 2 bases, and 22 bases separated the two germline ends. Germline V lookup: CDR1 SNHLY, CDR2 FYNNEI. The CDR3 protein is CASSVPLWASNDTDTQYF. DNA of the CDR3: TGTGCCAGCAGTGTTCCCCTTTGGGCTAGCAACGACACAGATACGCAGTATTTT.

The chain carries TRBV28 and TRBJ2-7; the match to TRBD2 covers 15 bases. The CDR3 runs 16 residues. J gave up 12 bases and V 4 bases, and 13 bases lay outside the gene matches. The germline CDR1 and CDR2 sequences are MDHEN and SYDVKM. The DNA for the CDR3 is TGTGCCAGCAGTTCCCGACCGGGACTAGCGGGAGGAAGTCGGTACTTC. It encodes CASSSRPGLAGGSRYF.

V gene TRBV24-1 combines with J gene TRBJ1-3; TRBD1 matches 8 bases. V dropped 0 bases and J dropped 5; count of bases not matched to a gene: 2. Per the germline V gene, CDR1 is KGHDR and CDR2 is SFDVKD. The CDR3 covers 15 residues. CDR3 residues: CATSDLGTGRNTIYF. DNA for the CDR3: TGTGCCACCAGTGATTTGGGGACAGGTAGAAACACCATATATTTT.

The chain uses TRBV6-2 or TRBV6-3 and TRBJ2-5, with unresolved D. Between the trimmed V and J ends, which lost 0 bases and 5 bases, there was a span of 10 bases. CDR3 length: 14 residues. Germline values: CDR1 MNHEY, CDR2 SVGEGT. For the CDR3, the DNA is TGTGCCAGCAGTTACTCCCTGAGGAAGGAGACCCAGTACTTC. The encoded protein is CASSYSLRKETQYF.

The CDR3 sequence: CASSQDSWGERQAFF. CDR3 sequence (DNA): TGTGCCAGCAGCCAAGACTCATGGGGGGAGAGACAAGCTTTCTTT. The chain is built from TRBV14 and TRBJ1-1; weak D call: TRBD1 (5 bases). The CDR3 spans 15 residues. The V and J ends lost 0 bases and 9 bases respectively, with 17 bases between them. Per germline, CDR1 SGHDN and CDR2 FVKESK.

This chain links TRBV19 with TRBJ2-1; a possible D gene is TRBD2 (5 bases). The V and J ends lost 0 bases and 6 bases respectively, with 18 bases between them. Per the germline V gene, CDR1 is LNHDA and CDR2 is SQIVND (reference sequence). This CDR3 comprises 17 residues. The chain's CDR3 is CASSIDGDYTLFNEQFF. CDR3 DNA: TGTGCCAGTAGTATAGATGGAGACTACACCTTGTTCAATGAGCAGTTCTTC.

On this clone: Additional DNA sequences in this sample encode the identical CDR3. The chain recombines TRBV7-9 with TRBJ2-1, with D possibly TRBD2 on 5 matching bases. Germline CDR1 is SEHNR and CDR2 is FQNEAQ (reference sequence). Trimming cost V 5 bases and J 0 bases, with 11 bases left between them. This CDR3 is 15 amino acids long. The DNA for the CDR3 is TGTGCCAGCAGCCCCCCCGGGAACTCCTACAATGAGCAGTTCTTC. As protein: CASSPPGNSYNEQFF.

The genes are TRBV9 and TRBJ2-5, with 7 bases aligning to TRBD2. The DNA end is a closer match to TRBJ2-7, so the J assignment may be wrong. CDR3 size: 13 residues. CDR1 and CDR2 from the germline V gene are SGDLS and YYNGEE. The CDR3 region is CASSAVLASEQYF. DNA of the CDR3: TGTGCCAGCAGCGCAGTACTAGCGTCCGAGCAGTACTTC.

The chain joins TRBV5-1 to TRBJ2-5; 7 nucleotides match TRBD2. This CDR3 is 14 amino acids long. CDR1 SGHRS and CDR2 YFSETQ come from the germline V gene. Germline trimming cut 0 bases from V and 5 bases from J; bases unmatched to any gene: 4. The CDR3 DNA reads TGCGCCAGCAGCTTGGCAGCGGGAATCGAGACCCAGTACTTC. Protein product: CASSLAAGIETQYF.

The rearrangement uses TRBV13 and TRBJ2-1; D is possibly TRBD1 (5 bases). Trimming shortened V by 1 base and J by 0 bases, and 7 bases separated the two germline ends. Germline V gives CDR1 PRHDT, CDR2 FYEKMQ (reference sequence). The CDR3 contains 15 residues. DNA for the CDR3: TGTGCCAGCAGCTTAGTGACAGACTCCTACAATGAGCAGTTCTTC. Residues: CASSLVTDSYNEQFF. The whole variable domain, filled in from reference TRBV13 and TRBJ2-1, reads AAGVIQSPRHLIKEKRETATLKCYPIPRHDTVYWYQQGPGQDPQFLISFYEKMQSDKGSIPDRFSAQQFSDYHSELNMSSLELGDSALYFCASSLVTDSYNEQFFGPGTRLTVL.

As DNA, the CDR3 is TGTGCCAGCAGTCTTACGGAACTATATGGCTACACCTTC. This gives the protein CASSLTELYGYTF. V and J are TRBV6-2 or TRBV6-3 and TRBJ1-2; no firm D call. The CDR3 is 13 residues long. V lost 5 bases, J lost 5 bases, and 12 bases lay in between. Looked up from germline, CDR1 is MNHEY and CDR2 is SVGEGT.